This TCR beta chain was recovered during a study of T-cell memory formation after mild COVID-19. Trimming shortened V by 5 bases and J by 3 bases, and 7 bases separated the two germline ends. This CDR3 has 13 residues. Per the germline V gene, CDR1 is KGHDR and CDR2 is SFDVKD. TCRdb passed the 5' RACE reads through MiXCR, listing each CDR3 protein once. The table has hundreds of thousands of distinct CDR3 sequences, 18% seen once; the top ten hold 12%. Sequencing was carried out using PBMCs or a T cell subset sorted from them (not recorded which). The rearrangement joins TRBV24-1 to TRBJ1-5, with unresolved D. This receptor was obtained from an adult woman who had mild COVID-19 (a few samples of this study predate the infection). Cell type and time point are not known. The CDR3 region has the DNA TGTGCCACCAGTGCCAGTCTCAATCAGCCCCAGCATTTT. This translates into CATSASLNQPQHF.